Shown below are 11 T cell receptor beta chains from a single sample sequenced in a study of blood T cells in healthy people across ages. Next came a second PCR, run for roughly 6 to 11 cycles, which used a sample-barcoded 5' primer along with a J-beta primer mix. TCRdb fed the 5' RACE reads into MiXCR, producing one record per CDR3 protein. The table shows approximately 810,000 distinct CDR3 sequences, with roughly 40% occurring only once. Source material: blood. These receptors came from a man younger than 35 in good health.

This rearrangement joins TRBV6-5 to TRBJ1-2; 9 positions match TRBD1. The CDR3 runs 15 residues. Per germline, CDR1 MNHEY and CDR2 SVGAGI. Germline trimming cut 4 bases from V and 4 bases from J; bases unmatched to any gene: 7. The CDR3 region has the DNA TGTGCCAGCAGTTCCACGACAGGGGGAAGCTATGGCTACACCTTC. Protein product: CASSSTTGGSYGYTF.

This clonotype has at least ten counts. V and J are TRBV12-3 or TRBV12-4 and TRBJ1-4; the D is unclear. V lost 4 bases to trimming and J lost 0 bases, with 18 bases between them. The CDR3 consists of 18 residues. The CDR3 here is CASSSDIGWLPTNEKLFF. Here the CDR3 DNA reads TGTGCCAGCAGTTCCGATATCGGATGGCTGCCAACTAATGAAAAACTGTTTTTT.

This clonotype was picked up many times. The gene calls are TRBV7-2 and TRBJ2-1; D remains unclear. Germline CDR1 reads SGHTA; CDR2 reads FQGNSA. There are 13 residues in the CDR3. Trimming left V 0 bases short and J 4 bases short, with 4 bases between. The CDR3 here is CASSLAIYNEQFF. CDR3 nucleotide sequence: TGTGCCAGCAGCTTAGCGATTTACAATGAGCAGTTCTTC.

As concerns this clonotype: It differs at one base from a far larger clone, so likely a read error. The chain links TRBV5-1 to TRBJ2-3; D call uncertain. Germline lookup yields CDR1 SGHRS and CDR2 YFSETQ. The CDR3 runs 12 residues. CDR3 DNA: TGCGCCAGCAGCTTACCCACAGCTACGCAGTATTTT. Encoded protein: CASSLPTATQYF.

This clonotype was seen a handful of times. The chain has TRBV28 and TRBJ2-3; TRBD2 matches 11 bases. V shed 8 bases and J 7 bases; nucleotides not matched to a gene: 14. Germline V gene data show CDR1 as MDHEN and CDR2 as SYDVKM. The CDR3 runs to 16 residues. CDR3 sequence reads: CASGAPYSGGAHTQYF. DNA for the CDR3: TGTGCCAGCGGGGCCCCATATAGCGGGGGGGCTCATACGCAGTATTTT.

A few counts support this clonotype. The rearrangement joins TRBV4-1 to TRBJ1-6; 8 nucleotides agree with TRBD1. The length of the CDR3 is 14 residues. Germline V CDR1 and CDR2: MGHRA, YSYEKL. V lost 1 base to trimming and J lost 11 bases; unmatched junction nucleotides: 4. CDR3 sequence reads: CASSQADRATPLHF. Written as DNA, the CDR3 is TGCGCCAGCAGCCAAGCGGACAGGGCTACACCCCTCCACTTT.

This clonotype was detected ten times or more. V is TRBV20-1 and J is TRBJ2-7; 7 nucleotides agree with TRBD2. The CDR3 covers 13 residues. Trimming took 3 bases from V and 0 from J; bases not matched to a gene: 2. Per the germline V gene, CDR1 is DFQATT and CDR2 is SNEGSKA (reference sequence). The CDR3: CSASGGISYEQYF. The CDR3 coding sequence is TGCAGTGCTAGCGGGGGGATCTCCTACGAGCAGTACTTC.

There are a few counts of this clonotype. The chain links TRBV19 to TRBJ1-5; unclear D gene. The germline V and J ends were trimmed by 3 bases and 5 bases, with 8 bases remaining between them. Germline CDR1 LNHDA, CDR2 SQIVND (reference sequence). This CDR3 contains 13 residues. Here the CDR3 DNA reads TGTGCCAGTAGTATTTTGGTGGATCAGCCCCAGCATTTT. Protein sequence: CASSILVDQPQHF.

This clonotype was observed a few times. V usage is TRBV20-1 and J usage is TRBJ1-5, with D unclear. CDR3 length: 12 residues. Germline assignment: CDR1 DFQATT and CDR2 SNEGSKA (reference sequence). Trimming cost V 8 bases and J 0 bases, with 8 bases left between them. CDR3 region: CSSQYSNQPQHF. In DNA, the CDR3 is TGCAGTTCACAGTATAGCAATCAGCCCCAGCATTTT.

This chain links TRBV7-2 with TRBJ1-2; 9 nucleotides align to TRBD1. Germline values: CDR1 SGHTA, CDR2 FQGNSA. V trimming: 3 bases; J trimming: 5 bases; junction bases outside the gene matches: 16. CDR3 length: 18 residues. CDR3 amino acids: CASSLSPDRGKVRYGYTF. In DNA, the CDR3 is TGTGCCAGCAGCTTGAGCCCGGACAGGGGCAAGGTTAGGTATGGCTACACCTTC.

The chain has TRBV20-1 and TRBJ2-5; 9 bases agree with TRBD2. This CDR3 has 15 residues. V dropped 0 bases and J dropped 11; count of bases not matched to a gene: 13. Germline CDR1 and CDR2: DFQATT and SNEGSKA (reference sequence). CDR3 protein: CSARDRLAAGGEQYF. DNA for the CDR3: TGCAGTGCTAGAGATCGACTAGCGGCCGGTGGAGAGCAGTACTTC.